This is a list of T cell receptor beta chains from one sample in a study of cytomegalovirus exposure and HLA in healthy donors. Profiling relied on immunoSEQ multiplex PCR, and the TCRdb table lists in-frame clones only, not all of them. The table lists tens of thousands of clones, almost 97% of them singletons. Sequencing used PBMCs. The receptors shown here come from a man aged 18 to 29 in good health and CMV-seropositive. Each CDR3 is given with its conserved first and last residue. D genes are given only for firm matches. Not every row has a clone size; where given, it reads once, few, many or a size class.

V: TRBV18; size: .; D: TRBD1; J: TRBJ2-2; DNA: TGTGCCAGCTCACCGGGGACAGCCACGAACACCGGGGAGCTGTTTTTT; CDR3: CASSPGTATNTGELFF
V: TRBV28; size: .; D: TRBD2; J: TRBJ2-1; DNA: TGTGCCAGCAACCCGGGACTAGCGTACAATGAGCAGTTCTTC; CDR3: CASNPGLAYNEQFF
V: TRBV5-4; size: .; D: TRBD1; J: TRBJ1-2; DNA: TGTGCCAGCAGCTTGGTCGGGGGACAGTCCTATGGCTACACCTTC; CDR3: CASSLVGGQSYGYTF
V: TRBV9; size: once; D: TRBD2; J: TRBJ2-7; DNA: TGTGCCAGCAGCGTAGCGGCTAGCGGCCTGTACGAGCAGTACTTC; CDR3: CASSVAASGLYEQYF
V: TRBV30; size: .; D: .; J: TRBJ1-1; DNA: TGTGCCTGGAGTCTTACAGGTGAGGCTGAAGCTTTCTTT; CDR3: CAWSLTGEAEAFF
V: TRBV28; size: .; D: TRBD2; J: TRBJ2-7; DNA: TGTGCCAGCAGTCGAGCCGGGACCGTAGCGGGGCACGAGCAGTACTTC; CDR3: CASSRAGTVAGHEQYF
V: TRBV27; size: once; D: TRBD2; J: TRBJ2-2; DNA: TGTGCCAGCAGTTTATACCCCTTTAGCGGGACGGCGAACACCGGGGAGCTGTTTTTT; CDR3: CASSLYPFSGTANTGELFF
V: TRBV10-3; size: .; D: .; J: TRBJ2-7; DNA: TGTGCCATCAGTGGCGGTCCGGGGTACTACGAGCAGTACTTC; CDR3: CAISGGPGYYEQYF
V: TRBV6-4; size: .; D: .; J: TRBJ2-6; DNA: TGTGCCAGCAGCGTAGTACGCTCTGGGGCCAACGTCCTGACTTTC; CDR3: CASSVVRSGANVLTF
V: TRBV4-1; size: .; D: TRBD2; J: TRBJ2-2; DNA: TGCGCCAGCAGCCAAGATGGGGCGAGACTAGCGTACACCGGGGAGCTGTTTTTT; CDR3: CASSQDGARLAYTGELFF
V: TRBV20-1; size: .; D: .; J: TRBJ2-7; DNA: TGCAGTGCCACCAGGGGTAGCGAGCAGTACTTC; CDR3: CSATRGSEQYF
V: TRBV7-9; size: .; D: .; J: TRBJ2-7; DNA: TGTGCCAGCAGCCGCGATATTGACAGCTCCTACGAGCAGTACTTC; CDR3: CASSRDIDSSYEQYF
V: TRBV13; size: .; D: .; J: TRBJ2-4; DNA: TGTGCCAGCAGCTTGGGACAGACGGGGGACATTCAGTACTTC; CDR3: CASSLGQTGDIQYF
V: TRBV7-3; size: .; D: TRBD2; J: TRBJ2-7; DNA: TGTGCCAGCAGCTTTTGGGCTAGCGGGGCTAGCGAGCAGTACTTC; CDR3: CASSFWASGASEQYF
V: TRBV5-8; size: .; D: .; J: TRBJ2-1; DNA: TGTGCCAGCAGCGCTTATGGAGCCTACAATGAGCAGTTCTTC; CDR3: CASSAYGAYNEQFF
V: TRBV5-1; size: .; D: .; J: TRBJ2-7; DNA: TGCGCCAGCAGGCCCGGGACTGGTTCCTACGAGCAGTACTTC; CDR3: CASRPGTGSYEQYF
V: TRBV7-9; size: .; D: TRBD1; J: TRBJ1-2; DNA: TGTGCCAGCAGCTCACAAGAGGACAGGGGGTTTTCTGGCTACACCTTC; CDR3: CASSSQEDRGFSGYTF
V: TRBV2; size: once; D: TRBD1; J: TRBJ2-7; DNA: TGTGCCAGCAGGGCCCGGGACAGGGTTCACGAGCAGTACTTC; CDR3: CASRARDRVHEQYF
V: TRBV30; size: .; D: .; J: TRBJ1-4; DNA: TGTGCCTGGAGGGGAGGGTTTGCAACTAATGAAAAACTGTTTTTT; CDR3: CAWRGGFATNEKLFF
V: TRBV7-2; size: .; D: .; J: TRBJ2-2; DNA: TGTGCCAGCAGCTCTCACGGGAACACCGGGGAGCTGTTTTTT; CDR3: CASSSHGNTGELFF
V: TRBV6-5; size: .; D: TRBD1; J: TRBJ1-2; DNA: TGTGCCAGCAGTCACAGGGGTCCCTCTGACTACACCTTC; CDR3: CASSHRGPSDYTF
V: TRBV2; size: .; D: .; J: TRBJ1-1; DNA: TGTGCCAGCAGTGAAACTGCGAACACTGAAGCTTTCTTT; CDR3: CASSETANTEAFF
V: TRBV11-2; size: .; D: TRBD2; J: TRBJ2-7; DNA: TGTGCCAGCAGCCGGCGGGGGGGGGCCAGCTCCTACGAGCAGTACTTC; CDR3: CASSRRGGASSYEQYF
V: TRBV10-1; size: .; D: TRBD2; J: TRBJ2-7; DNA: TGCGCCAGCAGTGATTCCGGACTAGCGGGAGAACACGAGCAGTACTTC; CDR3: CASSDSGLAGEHEQYF
V: TRBV7-8; size: .; D: .; J: TRBJ2-5; DNA: TGTGCCAGCAGCCACCCCGACAGAGGCGACCAAGAGACCCAGTACTTC; CDR3: CASSHPDRGDQETQYF
V: TRBV7-3; size: .; D: .; J: TRBJ2-3; DNA: TGTGCCAGCAGTGTAGCGAGAGAGGCAGATACGCAGTATTTT; CDR3: CASSVAREADTQYF
V: TRBV30; size: .; D: TRBD1; J: TRBJ2-7; DNA: TGTGCCTGGAGTCCCTTCGGGAGGACAGGGGGCTACGAGCAGTACTTC; CDR3: CAWSPFGRTGGYEQYF
V: TRBV11-2; size: .; D: .; J: TRBJ1-2; DNA: TGTGCCAGCAGCCCGCGGGGTTCGAGTGGCTACACCTTC; CDR3: CASSPRGSSGYTF
V: TRBV5-1; size: .; D: .; J: TRBJ2-2; DNA: TGCGCCAGCAGCTTAACGGGCAGGGTCGGCGGGGAGCTGTTTTTT; CDR3: CASSLTGRVGGELFF
V: TRBV19; size: .; D: .; J: TRBJ1-5; DNA: TGTGCCACCAACCCAGGGGCTACGAAAAGGGCTCAGCCCCAGCATTTT; CDR3: CATNPGATKRAQPQHF
V: TRBV29-1; size: .; D: .; J: TRBJ2-7; DNA: TGCAGCGTGGGGGGTGGGGAACCCTACGAGCAGTACTTC; CDR3: CSVGGGEPYEQYF
V: TRBV7-2; size: once; D: TRBD2; J: TRBJ2-3; DNA: TGTGCCAGCAGCTTAGCGCGCGGGAGGCCCACAGATACGCAGTATTTT; CDR3: CASSLARGRPTDTQYF
V: TRBV5-1; size: .; D: TRBD2; J: TRBJ2-1; DNA: TGCGCCAGCAGCGAGACTAGCGGGGAGCAGTTCTTC; CDR3: CASSETSGEQFF
V: TRBV19; size: .; D: TRBD2; J: TRBJ2-5; DNA: TGTGCCAGTACCGGTCGGACTAGCGGGAGGAAGACCCAGTACTTC; CDR3: CASTGRTSGRKTQYF
V: TRBV5-1; size: .; D: TRBD2; J: TRBJ2-7; DNA: TGCGCCAGCAGCTTGGGGCTGACTAGCGGTGCCTACGAGCAGTACTTC; CDR3: CASSLGLTSGAYEQYF
V: TRBV27; size: .; D: .; J: TRBJ2-7; DNA: TGTGCCAGCAGTTTGTCAGCAGGGGCCGAGCAGTACTTC; CDR3: CASSLSAGAEQYF
V: TRBV7-3; size: .; D: .; J: TRBJ2-2; DNA: TGTGCCAGCAGCTTAGCGAGGACCGGGGAGCTGTTTTTT; CDR3: CASSLARTGELFF
V: TRBV7-9; size: .; D: TRBD1; J: TRBJ2-1; DNA: TGTGCCAGCAGCCCCCGGGACAGGAGGGACAATGAGCAGTTCTTC; CDR3: CASSPRDRRDNEQFF
V: TRBV15; size: .; D: .; J: TRBJ2-3; DNA: TGTGCCACCAGCAGAGAGTACAGCTCGGCCGCAGATACGCAGTATTTT; CDR3: CATSREYSSAADTQYF
V: TRBV5-5; size: .; D: .; J: TRBJ2-3; DNA: TGTGCCAGCAGCTCGAGGGCAGATACGCAGTATTTT; CDR3: CASSSRADTQYF
V: TRBV27; size: .; D: .; J: TRBJ2-7; DNA: TGTGCCAGCAGTATATATGCCGGGACTGTGGTCGAGCAGTACTTC; CDR3: CASSIYAGTVVEQYF
V: TRBV12-5; size: .; D: TRBD2; J: TRBJ2-1; DNA: TGTGCTAGTGGTTTGGGACAATTAGCGGGAGTACTCAATGAGCAGTTCTTC; CDR3: CASGLGQLAGVLNEQFF
V: TRBV5-6; size: .; D: TRBD1; J: TRBJ2-5; DNA: TGTGCCAGCAGCGGGACAGAAGAGACCCAGTACTTC; CDR3: CASSGTEETQYF